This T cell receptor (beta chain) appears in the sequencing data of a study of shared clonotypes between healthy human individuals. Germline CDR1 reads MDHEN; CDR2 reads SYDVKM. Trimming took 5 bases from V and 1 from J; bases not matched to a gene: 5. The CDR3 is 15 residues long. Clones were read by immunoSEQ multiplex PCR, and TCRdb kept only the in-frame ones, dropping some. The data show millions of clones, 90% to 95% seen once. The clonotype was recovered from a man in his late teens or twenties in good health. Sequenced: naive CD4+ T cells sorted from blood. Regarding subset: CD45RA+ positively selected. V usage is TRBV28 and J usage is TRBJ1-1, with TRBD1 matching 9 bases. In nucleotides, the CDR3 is TGTGCCAGCAGTGCCCGACAGGGGGGGAACACTGAAGCTTTCTTT. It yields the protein CASSARQGGNTEAFF.